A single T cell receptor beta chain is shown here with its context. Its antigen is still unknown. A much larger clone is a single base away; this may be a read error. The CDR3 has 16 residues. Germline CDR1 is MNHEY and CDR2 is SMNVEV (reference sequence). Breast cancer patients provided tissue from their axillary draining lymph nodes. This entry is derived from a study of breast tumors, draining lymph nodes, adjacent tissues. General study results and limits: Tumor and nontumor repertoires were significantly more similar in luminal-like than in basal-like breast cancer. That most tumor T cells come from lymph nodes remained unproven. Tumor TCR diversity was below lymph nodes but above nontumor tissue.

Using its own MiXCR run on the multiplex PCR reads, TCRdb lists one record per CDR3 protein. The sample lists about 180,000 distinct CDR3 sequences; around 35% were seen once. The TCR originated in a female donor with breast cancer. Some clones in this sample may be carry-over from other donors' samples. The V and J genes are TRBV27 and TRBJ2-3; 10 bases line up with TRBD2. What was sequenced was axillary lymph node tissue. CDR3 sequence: CASGLLEAGGGDTQYF. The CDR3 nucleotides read TGTGCCAGCGGTTTACTCGAAGCGGGAGGGGGAGATACGCAGTATTTT.